The clone carrying this T cell receptor beta chain appeared a single time. The data belong to a study of blood T cells in healthy people across ages. A second about 7 to 12 cycle PCR used barcoded and J-beta primers. TCRdb recomputed calls from the 5' RACE reads with MiXCR, one row per CDR3 protein. The profile shows hundreds of thousands of distinct CDR3 sequences, around 62% of them singletons. Each donor was a healthy Caucasian individual from Russia, aged about 6 to 95. Per sample, a minimum of 7 million PBMCs were isolated. Per the germline V gene, CDR1 is DFQATT and CDR2 is SNEGSKA (reference sequence). The CDR3 sequence is 14 residues long. Trimming took 3 bases from V and 7 from J; bases not matched to a gene: 9.

This sequence originates from a man younger than 45 in good health. This chain uses TRBV20-1 with TRBJ2-1; TRBD1 matches 7 bases. The sequenced material came from blood. CDR3: CSASSLGGVNEQFF. CDR3 nucleotide sequence: TGCAGTGCTAGTAGCCTAGGGGGCGTAAATGAGCAGTTCTTC.